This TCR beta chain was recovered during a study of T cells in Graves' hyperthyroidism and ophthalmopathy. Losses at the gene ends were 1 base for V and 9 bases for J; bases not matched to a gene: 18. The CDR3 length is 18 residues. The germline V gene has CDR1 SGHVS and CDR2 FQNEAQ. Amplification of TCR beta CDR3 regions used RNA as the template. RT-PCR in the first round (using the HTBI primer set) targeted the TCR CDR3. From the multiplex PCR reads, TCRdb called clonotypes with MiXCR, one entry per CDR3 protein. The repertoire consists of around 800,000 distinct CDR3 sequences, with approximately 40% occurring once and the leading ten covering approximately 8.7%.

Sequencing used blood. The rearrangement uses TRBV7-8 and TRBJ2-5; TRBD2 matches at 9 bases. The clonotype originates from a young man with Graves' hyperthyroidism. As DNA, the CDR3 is TGTGCCAGCAGCTTAGATTCGGGGGTAGCGGGAGACATCGAGGCCCAGTACTTC. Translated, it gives CASSLDSGVAGDIEAQYF. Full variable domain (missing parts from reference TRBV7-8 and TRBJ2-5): GAGVSQSPRYKVAKRGQDVALRCDPISGHVSLFWYQQALGQGPEFLTYFQNEAQLDKSGLPSDRFFAERPEGSVSTLKIQRTQQEDSAVYLCASSLDSGVAGDIEAQYFGPGTRLLVL.